This passage covers 17 T cell receptor beta chains from one sample sequenced in a study of T cells in Graves' hyperthyroidism and ophthalmopathy (dated by TCRdb to the late 2010s). Receptor libraries were prepared by multiplex PCR. The instrument was an Illumina HiSeq 2000. The TCR beta CDR3 regions were amplified from RNA transcripts. The first round of RT-PCR for the TCR CDR3 was performed with the HTBI primer set and the Qiagen OneStep RT-PCR kit. Using fastp trimming at Q25 and MiXCR clonotype assembly, TCRdb reanalyzed the public sequencing data and kept in-frame beta chains. All rows with the same CDR3 protein become a single entry with the most common DNA and genes. The sample yields more than 500,000 distinct CDR3 sequences; about 14% were counted once. 3.5% to 4.5% of the sample is in the top ten clones. Sequencing was carried out using blood. These receptors were obtained from a woman between 40 and 50 years old with Graves' ophthalmopathy.

This clonotype was detected many times. The rearrangement joins TRBV6-5 to TRBJ2-7; 7 nucleotides line up with TRBD2. The junction had 11 bases not matched to a gene; V was cut back by 0 bases and J by 6 bases. Germline V gene sequence: CDR1 MNHEY, CDR2 SVGAGI. CDR3 length: 16 amino acids. The CDR3 DNA is TGTGCCAGCAGTTACTCGATAGGCCTAGCGGTAGGCGAGCAGTACTTC. Its translation is CASSYSIGLAVGEQYF.

In its sample, this clonotype was seen a few times. The CDR3 sequence: CASSIAGGANTGELFF. In nucleotides, the CDR3 is TGTGCCAGTAGTATAGCGGGAGGCGCGAACACCGGGGAGCTGTTTTTT. V gene TRBV19 combines with J gene TRBJ2-2; 7 bases fit TRBD2. Germline CDR1 and CDR2: LNHDA and SQIVND (reference sequence). This CDR3 has 16 residues. V lost 1 base, J lost 0 bases, and 2 bases stayed unmatched.

This clonotype was recorded only once. This chain links TRBV10-3 with TRBJ1-1; 9 bases are shared with TRBD1. This CDR3 has 15 residues. V gave up 10 bases and J gave up 1 base; unmatched junction bases: 10. CDR1 is ENHRY, CDR2 SYGVKD, per germline. This CDR3 is CATKGTGKWNTEAFF. CDR3 in DNA: TGTGCCACCAAAGGGACAGGGAAATGGAACACTGAAGCTTTCTTT.

This clonotype was recorded at least ten times. This chain links TRBV2 with TRBJ2-7; 8 bases are a match to TRBD1. The CDR3 consists of 16 residues. Germline V lookup: CDR1 SNHLY, CDR2 FYNNEI. The V and J ends lost 7 bases and 2 bases, in that order; junction bases with no gene match: 13. In DNA form, the CDR3 reads TGTGCCAGCAAGAAGCATCCGGGACAGGCGACCTACGAGCAGTACTTC. It translates to CASKKHPGQATYEQYF. Full variable domain (rest looked up from reference TRBV2 and TRBJ2-7): EPEVTQTPSHQVTQMGQEVILRCVPISNHLYFYWYRQILGQKVEFLVSFYNNEISEKSEIFDDQFSVERPDGSNFTLKIRSTKLEDSAMYFCASKKHPGQATYEQYFGPGTRLTVT.

With regard to this clonotype: Relative to the germline gene, one junction end is altered; a read error may explain this. This chain uses TRBV14 with TRBJ1-5; D is unclear. From germline, CDR1 is SGHDN and CDR2 FVKESK. The CDR3 has 13 residues. Here the CDR3 DNA reads TGTGCCAGCGGCCAGCTAAGCAATCAGCCCCAGCATTTT. Translating it yields CASGQLSNQPQHF.

There are many counts of this clonotype. V is TRBV7-2 and J is TRBJ2-7; no clear D. V was trimmed by 5 bases and J by 2 bases, leaving 13 bases between them. The CDR3 spans 14 residues. Germline CDR1 reads SGHTA; CDR2 reads FQGNSA. The CDR3 DNA follows: TGTGCCAGCAGCAAGACTCCGGGCCCCTACGAGCAGTACTTC. Its translation: CASSKTPGPYEQYF.

This clonotype was counted ten times or more. V is TRBV7-2 and J is TRBJ2-7; TRBD2 aligns across 7 bases. The CDR3 length is 14 residues. With V trimmed by 5 bases and J by 2 bases, 6 bases remained unmatched. Germline assignment: CDR1 SGHTA and CDR2 FQGNSA. In DNA form, the CDR3 reads TGTGCCAGCAGCCAGTCGGGGGGTCCCTACGAGCAGTACTTC. Translated, it gives CASSQSGGPYEQYF.

This clonotype was seen many times. The chain joins TRBV7-9 to TRBJ1-1; TRBD1 matches 8 bases. The CDR3 spans 14 residues. V lost 5 bases, J lost 10 bases, and 12 bases stayed unmatched. Germline V CDR1 and CDR2: SEHNR, FQNEAQ (reference sequence). The CDR3 bases are TGTGCCAGCAGCGCCAGCGACAGGGGTGGTGTAGCTTTCTTT. This encodes CASSASDRGGVAFF.

The gene calls are TRBV20-1 and TRBJ2-7, with 7 bases aligning to TRBD2. The germline CDR1 and CDR2 sequences are DFQATT and SNEGSKA (reference sequence). The junction had 5 bases not matched to a gene; V was cut back by 0 bases and J by 0 bases. This CDR3 spans 15 amino acids. The CDR3 spells CSARDLAVHSYEQYF. CDR3 coding DNA: TGCAGTGCTAGAGATCTAGCGGTCCACTCCTACGAGCAGTACTTC.

This clonotype has ten or more counts. As DNA, the CDR3 is TGTGCCAGCGGAGACAGGGGGGAAAACACTGAAGCTTTCTTT. This gives the protein CASGDRGENTEAFF. The chain uses TRBV28 and TRBJ1-1; 9 positions match TRBD1. J gave up 2 bases and V 8 bases, and 6 bases lay outside the gene matches. The germline V gene has CDR1 MDHEN and CDR2 SYDVKM. The CDR3 is made up of 14 amino acids.

This clonotype was recorded many times. The chain carries TRBV28 and TRBJ2-7; possibly TRBD1 for D (6 bases). Germline assignment: CDR1 MDHEN and CDR2 SYDVKM. The CDR3 is 13 residues long. V was pared by 9 bases and J by 3 bases, with 15 bases between. Here the CDR3 reads CASTDSEGYEQYF. The CDR3 nucleotides read TGTGCCAGTACGGACAGTGAGGGCTACGAGCAGTACTTC.

This clonotype was seen at least ten times. The V and J genes are TRBV28 and TRBJ2-7; 8 bases line up with TRBD1. The CDR3 has 14 residues. CDR1 MDHEN and CDR2 SYDVKM come from the germline V gene. Trimming cost V 2 bases and J 3 bases; bases outside gene matches: 3. CDR3: CASSLRTGYYEQYF. The CDR3, as DNA: TGTGCCAGCAGTTTACGGACAGGGTACTACGAGCAGTACTTC.

This clonotype came up many times. V and J are TRBV5-5 and TRBJ1-1; no firm D call. The CDR3 is made up of 16 amino acids. Trimming removed 5 bases from V and 2 bases from J, with 19 bases in between. Germline lookup yields CDR1 SGHKS and CDR2 YYEKEE (reference sequence). CDR3 nucleotides: TGTGCCAGCAGTTTTGGGTGGCAGGACCTCAACACTGAAGCTTTCTTT. Protein: CASSFGWQDLNTEAFF.

This clonotype was detected ten times or more. A read error may account for a junction end that differs from germline. The V gene is TRBV2, the J gene TRBJ1-2; D gene unclear. Germline-derived CDR1 and CDR2 are SNHLY and FYNNEI. The CDR3 spans 15 residues. The CDR3 is CASSQAGGSGYGYTF. The CDR3, as DNA: TGTGCCAGCAGTCAAGCGGGAGGGTCGGGGTATGGCTACACCTTC.

The chain couples TRBV3-1 to TRBJ1-2; D remains unclear. Germline loops: CDR1 LGHDT, CDR2 YNNKEL (reference sequence). This CDR3 is built from 13 residues. The germline V and J ends were trimmed by 4 bases and 10 bases, with 16 bases remaining between them. This chain's CDR3 is CASSPTALRDYTF. The CDR3 region has the DNA TGTGCCAGCAGCCCGACGGCCCTTAGAGACTACACCTTC.

In this sample, this clonotype turned up many times. The V gene is TRBV28, the J gene TRBJ2-7; D is unresolved. This CDR3 region has 14 residues. Germline assignment: CDR1 MDHEN and CDR2 SYDVKM. The germline V and J ends were trimmed by 1 base and 1 base, with 8 bases remaining between them. Here the CDR3 reads CASSLLMESYEQYF. In DNA form, the CDR3 reads TGTGCCAGCAGTTTATTGATGGAATCCTACGAGCAGTACTTC.

The chain couples TRBV30 to TRBJ2-2, with D hard to call. CDR3 size: 12 residues. V lost 4 bases to trimming and J lost 3 bases, with 6 bases between them. Germline V gene sequence: CDR1 GTSNPN, CDR2 SVGIG (reference sequence). DNA for the CDR3: TGTGCCTGGACGGAAGACACCGGGGAGCTGTTTTTT. Protein: CAWTEDTGELFF.